A selection of T cell receptor beta chains follows, all from one sample in a study of blood T cell repertoires in COVID-19. The data were produced by immunoSEQ multiplex PCR, yet TCRdb's version contains in-frame clones alone and is incomplete. This table has approximately 150,000 clones, 80% to 90% appearing once. The sample comprised peripheral blood. The receptor set was obtained from a woman between 50 and 59 years old with active or convalescent COVID-19. Both conserved end residues are part of each CDR3. Each record gives: V gene, J gene, D gene, clone size, CDR3 protein, CDR3 DNA. A D gene is named only where the DNA matches it firmly. Some rows mark clone size as missing; the rest say once, few, many or name a class of expanded clone.

>TRBV7-2|TRBJ2-3|.|.
CASSRGVSTDTQYF
TGTGCCAGCAGCCGCGGGGTGAGCACAGATACGCAGTATTTT
>TRBV19|TRBJ1-5|.|.
CASTETGVYSNQPQHF
TGTGCCAGTACCGAGACAGGAGTCTATAGCAATCAGCCCCAGCATTTT
>TRBV4-3|TRBJ1-1|.|.
CASSRTGNTEAFF
TGCGCCAGCAGCCGCACAGGGAACACTGAAGCTTTCTTT
>TRBV19|TRBJ2-1|TRBD2|once
CASSIGGGVGEQFF
TGTGCCAGTAGTATCGGCGGGGGGGTTGGTGAGCAGTTCTTC
>TRBV9|TRBJ2-5|TRBD2|.
CASSQGLAGGPWETQYF
TGTGCCAGCAGCCAGGGACTAGCGGGAGGGCCGTGGGAGACCCAGTACTTC
>TRBV15|TRBJ1-2|.|.
CATSREGLGGYGYTF
TGTGCCACCAGCAGAGAAGGGTTAGGGGGTTATGGCTACACCTTC
>TRBV7-9|TRBJ1-1|TRBD1|.
CASSSDRGNAEAFF
TGTGCCAGCAGCTCGGACAGGGGGAACGCTGAAGCTTTCTTT
>TRBV4-2|TRBJ2-7|TRBD2|.
CASSHASGSSYEQYF
TGTGCCAGCAGCCACGCTAGCGGTAGCTCCTACGAGCAGTACTTC
>TRBV28|TRBJ1-2|.|.
CASSPGEGAGYGYTF
TGTGCCAGCAGTCCTGGCGAGGGCGCGGGCTATGGCTACACCTTC
>TRBV5-1|TRBJ2-7|TRBD2|.
CASSLTGTSSHEQYF
TGCGCCAGCAGCTTGACCGGGACTAGCTCCCACGAGCAGTACTTC
>TRBV24-1|TRBJ1-1|TRBD1|.
CATSDQGQGARREAFF
TGTGCCACCAGTGATCAGGGACAGGGGGCGCGTCGTGAAGCTTTCTTT
>TRBV7-2|TRBJ2-7|TRBD2|.
CAAAGTGGSYEQYF
TGTGCTGCGGCGGGGACGGGAGGCTCCTACGAGCAGTACTTC
>TRBV18|TRBJ1-5|TRBD1|.
CASSPQGDRSNQPQHF
TGTGCCAGCTCACCCCAGGGGGACAGGAGCAATCAGCCCCAGCATTTT
>TRBV18|TRBJ1-1|TRBD1|.
CASSPRDRGGNTEAFF
TGTGCCAGCTCCCCTCGGGACAGGGGTGGGAACACTGAAGCTTTCTTT
>TRBV5-1|TRBJ2-2|TRBD1|few
CASSRQGGYGGELFF
TGCGCCAGCAGCAGACAGGGGGGATATGGCGGGGAGCTGTTTTTT
>TRBV5-1|TRBJ2-1|TRBD2|once
CASRTGGSSYNEQFF
TGCGCCAGCAGGACCGGGGGGAGCTCCTACAATGAGCAGTTCTTC
>TRBV7-2|TRBJ2-1|TRBD2|.
CASSSRTSGRDEQFF
TGTGCCAGCAGCTCTCGGACTAGCGGGAGGGATGAGCAGTTCTTC
>TRBV4-1|TRBJ2-5|.|.
CASSPLLDEETQYF
TGCGCCAGCAGCCCCTTACTAGATGAAGAGACCCAGTACTTC
>TRBV30|TRBJ1-2|TRBD1|.
CAWSKQTGNYGYTF
TGTGCCTGGAGCAAGCAGACAGGGAACTATGGCTACACCTTC
>TRBV19|TRBJ1-1|TRBD1|.
CASSIGDRNTEAFF
TGTGCCAGTAGTATTGGGGACAGGAACACTGAAGCTTTCTTT
>TRBV6-6|TRBJ2-5|.|.
CASSYRGEETQYF
TGTGCCAGCAGTTATCGCGGGGAAGAGACCCAGTACTTC
>TRBV18|TRBJ2-3|TRBD1|.
CASSEQGAQGTDTQYF
TGTGCCAGCTCGGAACAGGGGGCGCAGGGCACAGATACGCAGTATTTT
>TRBV27|TRBJ2-3|.|.
CASSLMGTSTDTQYF
TGTGCCAGCAGTTTAATGGGGACTAGCACAGATACGCAGTATTTT
>TRBV6-2/TRBV6-3|TRBJ1-1|.|.
CASSYPRGGTNTEAFF
TGTGCCAGCAGTTACCCCCGAGGGGGAACGAACACTGAAGCTTTCTTT
>TRBV5-1|TRBJ2-5|.|few
CASSSTTRVEETQYF
TGCGCCAGCAGCTCGACAACCCGCGTCGAGGAGACCCAGTACTTC
>TRBV7-9|TRBJ2-5|.|.
CASNRKGGALETQYF
TGTGCCAGCAACCGGAAGGGGGGGGCGTTGGAGACCCAGTACTTC
>TRBV27|TRBJ1-1|.|.
CASSFDGRGFRASVNTEAFF
TGTGCCAGCAGTTTTGATGGCAGGGGATTTCGGGCATCAGTGAACACTGAAGCTTTCTTT
>TRBV15|TRBJ2-3|TRBD2|.
CATSRGQFKTSGGGDTQYF
TGTGCCACCAGCAGAGGGCAATTCAAGACTAGCGGGGGGGGAGATACGCAGTATTTT
>TRBV12-3/TRBV12-4|TRBJ1-2|.|.
CASSFGKSYGYTF
TGTGCCAGCAGTTTCGGTAAATCCTATGGCTACACCTTC
>TRBV4-1|TRBJ2-7|TRBD2|.
CASSQVGLAGASYEQYF
TGCGCCAGCAGCCAAGTCGGCCTAGCGGGAGCCTCCTACGAGCAGTACTTC
>TRBV7-9|TRBJ2-7|TRBD1|.
CASSPGQAPYEQYF
TGTGCCAGCAGCCCGGGACAGGCCCCCTACGAGCAGTACTTC
>TRBV7-6|TRBJ2-5|.|.
CASSSDGQLQETQYF
TGTGCCAGCAGCTCCGACGGACAGCTCCAAGAGACCCAGTACTTC
>TRBV7-2|TRBJ1-5|.|.
CASSLARGSLNNQPQHF
TGTGCCAGCAGCTTAGCGCGGGGGTCGTTAAACAATCAGCCCCAGCATTTT